The 2 T cell receptor beta chains in this list originate from one sample, sequenced in a study of blood T cell repertoires in COVID-19. The protocol was immunoSEQ multiplex PCR, while the TCRdb copy is restricted to in-frame clones and leaves out a portion. The table has around 200,000 clones, approximately 78% seen once. What was sequenced was PBMCs or T cells enriched from blood (not recorded which). These receptor sequences come from a man between 35 and 55 years old who had recovered from COVID-19.

Regarding this clone: This same CDR3 is encoded by further DNA sequences in the sample. The chain links TRBV27 to TRBJ2-7, with a possible D match to TRBD2 (7 bases). The CDR3 consists of 14 residues. Per the germline V gene, CDR1 is MNHEY and CDR2 is SMNVEV (reference sequence). Trimming shortened V by 2 bases and J by 2 bases, and 10 bases separated the two germline ends. The DNA for the CDR3 is TGTGCCAGCAGTTTAGGCGGGGGCCCCTACGAGCAGTACTTC. Residues: CASSLGGGPYEQYF.

The V call is TRBV29-1, the J call TRBJ2-2; a weak D match, TRBD1 (6 bases). Germline CDR1 reads SQVTM; CDR2 reads ANQGSEA. This CDR3 region has 13 residues. V lost 4 bases and J 0 bases, leaving 6 bases between the germline ends. The CDR3 is CSVGQANTGELFF. CDR3 sequence (DNA): TGCAGCGTTGGACAGGCGAACACCGGGGAGCTGTTTTTT.